This T cell receptor beta chain came from a study of cytomegalovirus exposure and HLA in healthy donors. Study-wide findings and caveats: TRBV6-2, TRBV6-3 and other indistinguishable V segments were excluded. Links to common viral pathogens appeared, in a later analysis, for several of the most significant clusters. It was only CMV serostatus that was available as immune exposure information.

Notes on this clone: Its specificity is unknown.

Primers included in the PCR were 60 Vbeta and 13 Jbeta primers. Repertoires were generated with immunoSEQ multiplex PCR, while TCRdb's copy carries only in-frame clones and drops some. The data show about 210,000 clones, with 82% seen just once and about 6.4% held by the top ten. This CDR3 has 13 amino acids. V lost 7 bases to trimming and J lost 4 bases, with 11 bases between them. Germline values: CDR1 SNHLY, CDR2 FYNNEI. This chain connects TRBV2 to TRBJ1-5; possible D gene TRBD1, 6 bases. The sequence was collected from a man aged 40-49 years in good health and CMV-seropositive. Sequenced input: PBMCs. The CDR3 nucleotides are TGTGCCAGCATGAAGGGGGTTAATCAGCCCCAGCATTTT. Encoded protein: CASMKGVNQPQHF.